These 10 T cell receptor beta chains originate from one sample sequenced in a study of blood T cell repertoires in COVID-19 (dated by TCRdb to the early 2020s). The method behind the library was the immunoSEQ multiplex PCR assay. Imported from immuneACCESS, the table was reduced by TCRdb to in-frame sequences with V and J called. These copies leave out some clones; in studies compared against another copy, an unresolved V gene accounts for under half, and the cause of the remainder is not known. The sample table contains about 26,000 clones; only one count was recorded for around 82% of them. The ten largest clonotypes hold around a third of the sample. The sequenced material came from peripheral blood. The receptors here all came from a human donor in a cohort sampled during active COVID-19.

The CDR3 region has the DNA TGTGCCAGCAGCTTCCAAAAGGGGCGGCATTCACCCCTCCACTTT. It translates to CASSFQKGRHSPLHF. The rearrangement uses TRBV11-2 and TRBJ1-6; the D gene is possibly TRBD1 (5 bases). This CDR3 comprises 15 residues. The V gene's germline CDR1 is SGHAT and CDR2 FQNNGV. V was shortened by 3 bases and J by 8 bases, with 14 bases between the two germline ends.

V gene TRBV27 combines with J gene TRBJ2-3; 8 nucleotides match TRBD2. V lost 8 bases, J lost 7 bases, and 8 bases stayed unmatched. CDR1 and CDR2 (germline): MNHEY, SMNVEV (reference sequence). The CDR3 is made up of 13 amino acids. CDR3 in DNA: TGTGCCAGCGGACTAGCTGTGGGGAATACGCAGTATTTT. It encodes CASGLAVGNTQYF.

The CDR3 here is CASSLAPGGIGEKLFF. For the CDR3, the DNA is TGTGCCAGCAGCTTAGCGCCCGGGGGAATAGGAGAAAAACTGTTTTTT. The rearrangement links TRBV7-6 to TRBJ1-4; a weak D match, TRBD1 (5 bases). The CDR3 has 16 residues. Trimming removed 0 bases at V and 8 bases at J, with 16 bases between. Germline loops: CDR1 SGHVS, CDR2 FNYEAQ.

The CDR3 sequence is CASSIDIDSNQPQHF. CDR3 nucleotides: TGTGCCAGTAGTATTGACATCGATAGCAATCAGCCCCAGCATTTT. This rearrangement joins TRBV19 to TRBJ1-5; D uncertain. Trimming left V 3 bases short and J 0 bases short, with 9 bases between. CDR3 size: 15 residues. CDR1 and CDR2 from the germline V gene are LNHDA and SQIVND (reference sequence). The full variable domain, rest sourced from reference TRBV19 and TRBJ1-5, is DGGITQSPKYLFRKEGQNVTLSCEQNLNHDAMYWYRQDPGQGLRLIYYSQIVNDFQKGDIAEGYSVSREKKESFPLTVTSAQKNPTAFYLCASSIDIDSNQPQHFGDGTRLSIL.

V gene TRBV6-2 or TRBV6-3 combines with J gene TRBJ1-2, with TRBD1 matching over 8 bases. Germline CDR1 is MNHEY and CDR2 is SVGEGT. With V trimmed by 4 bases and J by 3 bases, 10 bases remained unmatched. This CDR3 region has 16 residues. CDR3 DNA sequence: TGTGCCAGCAGTTTCCCCTACAGGGGGTCCGACTATGGCTACACCTTC. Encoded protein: CASSFPYRGSDYGYTF.

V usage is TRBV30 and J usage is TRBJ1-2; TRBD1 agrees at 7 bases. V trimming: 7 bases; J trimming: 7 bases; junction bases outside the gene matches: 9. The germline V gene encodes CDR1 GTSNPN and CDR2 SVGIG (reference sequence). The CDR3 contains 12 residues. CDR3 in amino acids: CAYHTGDSGYTF. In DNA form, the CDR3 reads TGTGCCTATCACACAGGGGATAGTGGCTACACCTTC.

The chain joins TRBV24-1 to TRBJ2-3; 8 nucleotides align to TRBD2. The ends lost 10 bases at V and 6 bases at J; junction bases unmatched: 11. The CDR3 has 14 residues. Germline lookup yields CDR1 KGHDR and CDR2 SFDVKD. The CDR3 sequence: CATADGGALDTQYF. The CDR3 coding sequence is TGTGCCACTGCGGACGGGGGGGCCTTGGATACGCAGTATTTT.

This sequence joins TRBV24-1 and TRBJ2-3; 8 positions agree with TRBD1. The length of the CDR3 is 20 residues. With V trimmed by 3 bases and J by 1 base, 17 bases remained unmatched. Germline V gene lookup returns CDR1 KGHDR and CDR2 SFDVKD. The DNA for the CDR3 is TGTGCCACCAGTGATCGCGCGACAGGGGTTTCGGAGTTGGGCACAGATACGCAGTATTTT. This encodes CATSDRATGVSELGTDTQYF.

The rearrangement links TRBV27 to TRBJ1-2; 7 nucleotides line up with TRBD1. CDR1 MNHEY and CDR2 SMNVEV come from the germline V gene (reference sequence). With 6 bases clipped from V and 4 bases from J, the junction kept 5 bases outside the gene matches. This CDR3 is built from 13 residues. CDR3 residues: CASRKGTVYGYTF. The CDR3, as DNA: TGTGCCAGCAGAAAAGGGACAGTCTATGGCTACACCTTC.

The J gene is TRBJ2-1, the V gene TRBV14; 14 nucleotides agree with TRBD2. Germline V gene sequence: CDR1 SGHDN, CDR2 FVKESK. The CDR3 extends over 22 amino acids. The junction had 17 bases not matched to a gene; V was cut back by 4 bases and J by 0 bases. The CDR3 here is CASSPAARGTSGSLSSYNEQFF. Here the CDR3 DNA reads TGTGCCAGCAGCCCAGCAGCTCGCGGGACTAGCGGGAGTTTAAGCTCCTACAATGAGCAGTTCTTC.